This TCR beta chain originates from a study of blood T cell repertoires in COVID-19. Per germline, CDR1 MNHEY and CDR2 SMNVEV (reference sequence). CDR3 size: 13 residues. To note about this clone: One end of the junction does not line up with germline, which may come from a read error.

As handled by the study authors: Amplification of reference gene primers was used by the study to estimate nucleated cell counts. Using immunoSEQ multiplex PCR, the repertoire was profiled, and TCRdb retains in-frame clones only, with some absent. That table supplies the V and J calls and clone size; D and trimming were determined from the DNA. Of 160,000 or so clones listed, 85% to 90% are singletons. Material: peripheral blood. V gene TRBV27 combines with J gene TRBJ2-1, with 11 positions matching TRBD2. The sequence was obtained from a woman between 70 and 85 years old with acute or convalescent COVID-19. The CDR3, as DNA: TGTGCCAGCAGTTTATCGACCGGACTAGCGGGTATCTTC. The encoded protein is CASSLSTGLAGIF.